This entry lists 32 T cell receptor beta chains sequenced from one sample in a study of cytomegalovirus exposure and HLA in healthy donors. Primers included in the PCR were 60 Vbeta and 13 Jbeta primers. Clones were read by immunoSEQ multiplex PCR, and TCRdb kept only the in-frame ones, dropping some. Of about 110,000 clones in the sample, roughly two thirds were seen once. Sequencing input: PBMCs. These receptors were collected from a man aged 35-49 years in good health and CMV-seronegative.

The chain combines TRBV5-6 with TRBJ2-7; TRBD1 might be the D (6 bases). Germline lookup yields CDR1 SGHDT and CDR2 YYEEEE. The CDR3 runs to 12 residues. Trimming took off 3 bases at V and 3 bases at J, with 7 bases between the two ends. CDR3 DNA: TGTGCCAGCAGCTCGGACAGCTACGAGCAGTACTTC. The encoded protein is CASSSDSYEQYF.

The V call is TRBV7-9, the J call TRBJ2-3; 9 positions agree with TRBD1. Trimming took 2 bases from V and 6 from J; bases not matched to a gene: 15. Germline-derived CDR1 and CDR2 are SEHNR and FQNEAQ (reference sequence). The CDR3 is made up of 18 amino acids. CDR3 amino acids: CASSLRGPQGASLDTQYF. CDR3 DNA: TGTGCCAGCAGCTTAAGGGGGCCACAGGGGGCGAGTTTGGATACGCAGTATTTT. The entire variable domain, with the rest obtained from reference TRBV7-9 and TRBJ2-3, is as follows: DTGVSQNPRHKITKRGQNVTFRCDPISEHNRLYWYRQTLGQGPEFLTYFQNEAQLEKSRLLSDRFSAERPKGSFSTLEIQRTEQGDSAMYLCASSLRGPQGASLDTQYFGPGTRLTVL.

V is TRBV4-1 and J is TRBJ2-7, with a possible D match to TRBD1 (6 bases). Germline V gene sequence: CDR1 MGHRA, CDR2 YSYEKL. The CDR3 is made up of 16 amino acids. Trimming pared 3 bases from V and 0 bases from J, leaving 15 bases between. DNA for the CDR3: TGCGCCAGCAGCCACGACCCGGACAGAAACTCCTACGAGCAGTACTTC. This translates into CASSHDPDRNSYEQYF.

In DNA, the CDR3 is TGTGCCAGCAGCATTATCGGGGACTCCTACGAGCAGTACTTC. Protein sequence: CASSIIGDSYEQYF. The genes are TRBV7-6 and TRBJ2-7, with D perhaps TRBD2 (5 bases). Germline V gene data show CDR1 as SGHVS and CDR2 as FNYEAQ. CDR3 length equals 14 residues. V was cut by 5 bases and J by 0 bases, with 11 bases left in between.

The J gene is TRBJ2-1, the V gene TRBV5-6, with TRBD1 matching 7 bases. V lost 4 bases, J lost 3 bases, and 16 bases stayed unmatched. This CDR3 spans 18 amino acids. Per the germline V gene, CDR1 is SGHDT and CDR2 is YYEEEE. CDR3 loop: CASSPSLGTERIYNEQFF. DNA for the CDR3: TGTGCCAGCAGCCCCTCACTGGGGACAGAGAGAATCTACAATGAGCAGTTCTTC.

This clone was detected only a few times. The chain has TRBV4-3 and TRBJ2-7; D is unclear. Trimming removed 0 bases at V and 3 bases at J, with 9 bases between. CDR1 LGHNA and CDR2 YSLEER come from the germline V gene. This CDR3 is built from 14 residues. The CDR3 loop is CASSQDHRYYEQYF. As DNA, the CDR3 is TGCGCCAGCAGCCAAGATCACAGATACTACGAGCAGTACTTC.

As to this clone: The germline gene is not matched at one end of the junction; a read error may be the cause. The CDR3 region has the DNA TGCGCCTGCAGCTTGGCCAAAGTACACCCTAGCACAGATACGCAGTATTTT. Its protein product is CACSLAKVHPSTDTQYF. The chain recombines TRBV5-1 with TRBJ2-3; D remains ambiguous. Germline assignment: CDR1 SGHRS and CDR2 YFSETQ. The CDR3 is 17 amino acids.

V gene TRBV19 combines with J gene TRBJ2-1, with 8 bases that match TRBD1. Germline loops: CDR1 LNHDA, CDR2 SQIVND (reference sequence). With 5 bases clipped from V and 4 bases from J, the junction kept 4 bases outside the gene matches. This CDR3 has 14 residues. The CDR3 region has the DNA TGTGCCAGTAGTGGCTGGACAGGGTACAATGAGCAGTTCTTC. The encoded protein is CASSGWTGYNEQFF.

The chain uses TRBV6-4 and TRBJ1-4; 12 positions agree with TRBD1. The V gene end was trimmed by 2 bases and the J gene end by 8 bases; junction bases not matched to a gene: 0. The CDR3 spans 14 residues. CDR1 and CDR2 from the germline V gene are MRHNA and SNTAGT. This chain's CDR3 is CASSDGTGGEKLFF. DNA of the CDR3: TGTGCCAGCAGTGACGGGACAGGGGGCGAAAAACTGTTTTTT.

A few counts support this clone. J is TRBJ1-6 and V is TRBV9; D might be TRBD1 (5 bases). Germline assignment: CDR1 SGDLS and CDR2 YYNGEE. There are 18 residues in the CDR3. V lost 2 bases to trimming and J lost 0 bases, with 15 bases between them. CDR3 in amino acids: CASSVGFRGSSYNSPLHF. The CDR3 DNA reads TGTGCCAGCAGCGTGGGCTTCCGGGGGAGCTCCTATAATTCACCCCTCCACTTT.

The chain has TRBV5-1 and TRBJ1-1; D is unclear. The CDR3 contains 17 residues. With 3 bases removed from V and 2 bases from J, the gap between germline ends came to 20 bases. In germline, CDR1 is SGHRS, CDR2 YFSETQ. The CDR3 sequence: CASSSPASRDTNTEAFF. The CDR3 region has the DNA TGCGCCAGCAGCTCCCCCGCGTCCAGAGACACTAACACTGAAGCTTTCTTT. Full variable domain (outside the CDR3, taken from reference TRBV5-1 and TRBJ1-1): KAGVTQTPRYLIKTRGQQVTLSCSPISGHRSVSWYQQTPGQGLQFLFEYFSETQRNKGNFPGRFSGRQFSNSRSEMNVSTLELGDSALYLCASSSPASRDTNTEAFFGQGTRLTVV.

This clone was picked up one time. V is TRBV4-3 and J is TRBJ1-4; TRBD1 matches at 8 bases. Germline-derived CDR1 and CDR2 are LGHNA and YSLEER. V was pared by 1 base and J by 3 bases, with 7 bases of the junction left unmatched. The CDR3 covers 17 residues. The CDR3 here is CASSQVPGGDPNEKLFF. DNA of the CDR3: TGCGCCAGCAGCCAAGTTCCAGGGGGCGACCCTAATGAAAAACTGTTTTTT.

V gene TRBV4-3 combines with J gene TRBJ1-1, with a tentative D call TRBD1 (5 bases). The CDR3 consists of 15 residues. Looked up from germline, CDR1 is LGHNA and CDR2 is YSLEER. Trimming took 1 base from V and 5 from J, leaving 14 bases between them. The CDR3 DNA reads TGCGCCAGCAGCCAAGTTTCCGGGGGTGGGACTGAAGCTTTCTTT. This gives the protein CASSQVSGGGTEAFF.

The chain combines TRBV27 with TRBJ2-3; 9 nucleotides match TRBD1. The CDR3 is 15 residues long. Germline-derived CDR1 and CDR2 are MNHEY and SMNVEV (reference sequence). The V gene end was trimmed by 7 bases and the J gene end by 0 bases; junction bases not matched to a gene: 5. In DNA form, the CDR3 reads TGTGCCAGCACCTCCGGGACAGGGAGCACAGATACGCAGTATTTT. Its translation is CASTSGTGSTDTQYF.

This clone was detected only once. The chain recombines TRBV9 with TRBJ2-5, with TRBD2 matching 9 bases. The CDR3 contains 15 residues. Germline V gene lookup returns CDR1 SGDLS and CDR2 YYNGEE. V lost 4 bases, J lost 5 bases, and 9 bases stayed unmatched. DNA for the CDR3: TGTGCCAGCAGCTTTACTAGCGGGCCTCAGGAGACCCAGTACTTC. Translating it yields CASSFTSGPQETQYF. The entire variable domain, with the rest obtained from reference TRBV9 and TRBJ2-5, is as follows: DSGVTQTPKHLITATGQRVTLRCSPRSGDLSVYWYQQSLDQGLQFLIQYYNGEERAKGNILERFSAQQFPDLHSELNLSSLELGDSALYFCASSFTSGPQETQYFGPGTRLLVL.

This clone was found once. This rearrangement joins TRBV15 to TRBJ1-4; D may be TRBD1 (6 bases). The length of the CDR3 is 15 residues. Germline loops: CDR1 LNHNV, CDR2 YYDKDF (reference sequence). V lost 5 bases and J 2 bases, leaving 12 bases between the germline ends. CDR3 amino acids: CATSVGQLTNEKLFF. CDR3 DNA: TGTGCCACCAGCGTAGGACAGCTTACTAATGAAAAACTGTTTTTT.

CDR3 amino acids: CASSPGGQGTDTQYF. CDR3 DNA sequence: TGTGCCAGCAGTCCCGGTGGGCAGGGCACAGATACGCAGTATTTT. The chain carries TRBV28 and TRBJ2-3; D is unresolved. The CDR3 runs 15 residues. The V and J ends lost 5 bases and 1 base respectively, with 13 bases between them. Germline V gene data show CDR1 as MDHEN and CDR2 as SYDVKM.

This clone was seen a few times. The chain combines TRBV11-2 with TRBJ2-2; TRBD2 aligns across 10 bases. V was pared by 3 bases and J by 0 bases, with 4 bases of the junction left unmatched. The CDR3 is 17 amino acids. CDR1 SGHAT and CDR2 FQNNGV come from the germline V gene. CDR3 amino acids: CASSFYSGGANTGELFF. The CDR3 DNA reads as TGTGCCAGCAGCTTCTACAGCGGGGGGGCGAACACCGGGGAGCTGTTTTTT.

The chain links TRBV2 to TRBJ2-7; 8 bases fit TRBD1. With V trimmed by 5 bases and J by 3 bases, 9 bases remained unmatched. The CDR3 is 15 residues long. CDR1 and CDR2 from the germline V gene are SNHLY and FYNNEI. CDR3: CASSPIQGAVYEQYF. The CDR3 DNA sequence: TGTGCCAGCAGTCCAATCCAGGGGGCGGTCTACGAGCAGTACTTC.

The V call is TRBV6-6, the J call TRBJ1-6; 8 bases match TRBD1. From germline, CDR1 is MNHNY and CDR2 SVGAGI (reference sequence). The CDR3 consists of 15 residues. V was pared by 6 bases and J by 4 bases, with 5 bases of the junction left unmatched. CDR3: CASSKQGDYNSPLHF. The CDR3 DNA reads TGTGCCAGCAGCAAACAGGGGGATTATAATTCACCCCTCCACTTT.

A few counts support this clone. The chain links TRBV30 to TRBJ1-1, with TRBD1 as a possible D gene (5 bases). Trimming left V 3 bases short and J 0 bases short, with 11 bases between. The CDR3 is made up of 14 amino acids. CDR1 and CDR2 from the germline V gene are GTSNPN and SVGIG (reference sequence). The CDR3 bases are TGTGCCTGGAGCTCGGACACTATGAACACTGAAGCTTTCTTT. Amino acids: CAWSSDTMNTEAFF.

V usage is TRBV5-8 and J usage is TRBJ2-1, with 8 nucleotides matching TRBD1. Germline CDR1 and CDR2: SGHTS and YDEGEE. This CDR3 region has 15 residues. V dropped 4 bases and J dropped 2; count of bases not matched to a gene: 5. The DNA of the CDR3 is TGTGCCAGCAGCATAGGACAGGGCCCCTACAATGAGCAGTTCTTC. Encoded protein: CASSIGQGPYNEQFF.

The rearrangement joins TRBV7-2 to TRBJ2-5, with 7 nucleotides matching TRBD1. Germline assignment: CDR1 SGHTA and CDR2 FQGNSA. Unmatched junction bases numbered 3, after V lost 0 bases and J lost 2 bases. CDR3 length: 15 amino acids. The CDR3 DNA is TGTGCCAGCAGCTTAGCGGGGACAGTACAAGAGACCCAGTACTTC. This translates into CASSLAGTVQETQYF.

The chain uses TRBV5-4 and TRBJ1-2; the D gene is possibly TRBD1 (6 bases). The CDR3 covers 14 residues. V was pared by 3 bases and J by 4 bases, with 13 bases between. Germline V gene sequence: CDR1 SGHNT, CDR2 YYREEE (reference sequence). The CDR3 sequence is CASSSKPDSYGYTF. In DNA form, the CDR3 reads TGTGCCAGCAGCTCCAAGCCGGACAGCTATGGCTACACCTTC.

This clone was seen only a few times. The chain carries TRBV7-6 and TRBJ2-1; D gene unclear. Trimming shortened V by 2 bases and J by 5 bases, and 16 bases separated the two germline ends. This CDR3 contains 16 residues. Germline CDR1 and CDR2: SGHVS and FNYEAQ. DNA of the CDR3: TGTGCCAGCAGCTTACGTCTACCCTTTGGTGACAATGAGCAGTTCTTC. Protein: CASSLRLPFGDNEQFF.

V usage is TRBV7-2 and J usage is TRBJ1-5; tentative D call: TRBD1 (5 bases). The CDR3 covers 12 residues. The germline V gene encodes CDR1 SGHTA and CDR2 FQGNSA. V lost 1 base and J lost 13, with 11 bases in between. CDR3 in DNA: TGTGCCAGCAGCTTAGGGGCAGGGCAACAGCATTTT. It specifies CASSLGAGQQHF. The full variable domain, in which reference TRBV7-2 and TRBJ1-5 provide the parts outside the CDR3, is GAGVSQSPSNKVTEKGKDVELRCDPISGHTALYWYRQSLGQGLEFLIYFQGNSAPDKSGLPSDRFSAERTGGSVSTLTIQRTQQEDSAVYLCASSLGAGQQHFGDGTRLSIL.

The chain has TRBV6-6 and TRBJ1-1; a possible D gene is TRBD1 (5 bases). The germline V gene encodes CDR1 MNHNY and CDR2 SVGAGI (reference sequence). The V end was cut by 3 bases, the J end by 1 base, with 12 bases between. The CDR3 has 15 residues. The CDR3 region has the DNA TGTGCCAGCAGTTATTTTCCTACAGGGAACACTGAAGCTTTCTTT. It codes for CASSYFPTGNTEAFF.

The chain joins TRBV4-1 to TRBJ2-7; possible D gene TRBD2, 5 bases. CDR3 length: 14 residues. Trimming shortened V by 4 bases and J by 4 bases, and 14 bases separated the two germline ends. Germline CDR1 MGHRA, CDR2 YSYEKL. The CDR3 DNA follows: TGCGCCAGCAGCCCAGCCCTCGGGGTTTACGAGCAGTACTTC. The encoded protein is CASSPALGVYEQYF.

J is TRBJ2-3 and V is TRBV7-2; a possible D gene is TRBD2 (5 bases). CDR1 is SGHTA, CDR2 FQGNSA, per germline. The CDR3 totals 12 residues. Trimming took off 4 bases at V and 6 bases at J, with 8 bases between the two ends. CDR3 DNA: TGTGCCAGCAGCTCTAGCTTTGATACGCAGTATTTT. Protein: CASSSSFDTQYF.

V gene TRBV19 combines with J gene TRBJ2-3; TRBD1 aligns across 7 bases. V lost 6 bases and J lost 2; bases outside the gene matches: 8. Germline V lookup: CDR1 LNHDA, CDR2 SQIVND (reference sequence). The CDR3 contains 15 residues. CDR3 in DNA: TGTGCCAGTAGAAGCTACAGGGGAGACACAGATACGCAGTATTTT. The encoded protein is CASRSYRGDTDTQYF.

V and J are TRBV7-8 and TRBJ2-2; maybe TRBD2 (6 bases). V was clipped by 5 bases and J by 4 bases, with 17 bases between them. CDR1 SGHVS and CDR2 FQNEAQ come from the germline V gene. The CDR3 runs 16 residues. The CDR3 spells CASSANSGLFTGELFF. CDR3 DNA: TGTGCCAGCAGCGCAAACTCGGGACTCTTCACCGGGGAGCTGTTTTTT.

The rearrangement joins TRBV7-2 to TRBJ2-2; 10 bases agree with TRBD2. This CDR3 has 14 residues. Trimming removed 5 bases from V and 8 bases from J; junction bases left unmatched: 5. Per germline, CDR1 SGHTA and CDR2 FQGNSA. The CDR3 here is CASSRIAGGGELFF. The CDR3 DNA reads TGTGCCAGCAGCCGCATAGCGGGGGGAGGGGAGCTGTTTTTT.